One sample yielded the 32 T cell receptor gamma chains listed below, sequenced in a study of gamma delta lymphoproliferative disorders and STAT genes. The receptor sequences were amplified from genomic DNA of peripheral blood mononuclear cells. TCRdb re-processed the multiplex PCR reads using CATT. Of 1,500 to 2,000 gamma-chain clones in the sample, 8.5% to 10% were seen once. Sequencing used blood. These receptors came from a human donor in good health.

In this sample, this clone is large (0.1 to 1%). This sequence joins TRGV10 and TRGJP2. Assignment of the J gene here rests on matching the DNA to germline, because TCRdb gives none. TRGV10 is placed among ORFs of uncertain function. The CDR3 runs 14 residues. J was trimmed by 0 bases and V by 8 bases; bases with no gene match: 4. CDR3 amino acids: CAAWDYSSDWIKTF. CDR3 bases: TGTGCTGCGTGGGATTATAGTAGTGATTGGATCAAGACGTTT.

This clone is labeled medium-sized. The rearrangement links TRGV4 to TRGJ1 or TRGJ2. The J gene was not available in TCRdb and was assigned here by matching the DNA to germline segments. The CDR3 is 14 amino acids. J lost 3 bases, V lost 0 bases, and 5 bases had no gene match. Per germline, CDR1 EGSTGY and CDR2 YDSYTSSV. The CDR3 is CATWDGPGYYKKLF. Here the CDR3 DNA reads TGTGCCACCTGGGATGGGCCAGGTTATTATAAGAAACTCTTT.

By frequency in the sample, this clone is medium-sized. The chain combines TRGV8 with TRGJ1 or TRGJ2. The J gene was missing in TCRdb and was found by matching the end of the DNA to germline. The J segment lost 5 bases and the V segment lost 5 bases, leaving 12 bases of the junction unmatched. Germline V lookup: CDR1 VENAVY, CDR2 YDSYNSRV. The CDR3 extends over 14 amino acids. The CDR3 coding sequence is TGTGCCACCTGGGCCGTAGAATCGGATTATAAGAAACTCTTT. Protein: CATWAVESDYKKLF.

This clone is deemed medium-sized. The chain is built from TRGV4 and TRGJ1 or TRGJ2. No J gene was available from TCRdb, and it was assigned here by a germline match of the DNA. The CDR3 sequence is 10 residues long. Germline V lookup: CDR1 EGSTGY, CDR2 YDSYTSSV. The ends lost 2 bases at V and 12 bases at J; junction bases unmatched: 4. CDR3 DNA sequence: TGTGCCACCTGGGATGAAGGGAAACTCTTT. It codes for CATWDEGKLF.

Relative to its sample, this clone is large. The J gene was not called, though the V gene is TRGV8. Germline V lookup: CDR1 VENAVY, CDR2 YDSYNSRV. The CDR3 contains 13 residues. CDR3 DNA: TGTGCCACCTGGGATAAAAGGGTCGGTTACAAACTCTTT. Amino acid sequence: CATWDKRVGYKLF.

The chain joins TRGV4 to TRGJ1 or TRGJ2. Here the J gene came from matching the DNA to germline, since TCRdb omits it. This CDR3 has 10 residues. The V segment lost 9 bases and the J segment 8 bases; nucleotides outside the gene matches: 7. CDR1 is EGSTGY, CDR2 YDSYTSSV, per germline. The CDR3 sequence: CATGYHKKLF. In DNA form, the CDR3 reads TGTGCCACCGGATACCATAAGAAACTCTTT.

This clone turned up a few times. The DNA is omitted, as the CDR3 cannot be located on it reliably, and the CDR3 follows TCRdb's listing. The J gene is uncalled and the V gene is TRGV10. TRGV10 is classed as an ORF, of uncertain function. The CDR3 extends over 17 residues, inclusive of both ends. CDR3 sequence reads: CTTVLRGLEGTGWFKIF.

This clone is labeled medium-sized. At residue 7, the TCRdb protein and translated DNA are inconsistent; the protein given comes from the DNA. V and J are TRGV9 and TRGJP. TCRdb is silent on the J gene; assignment here came from matching the DNA to germline. The CDR3 extends over 16 amino acids. V dropped 2 bases and J dropped 5; count of bases not matched to a gene: 3. Germline V CDR1 and CDR2: GITISATS, ISYDGTV (reference sequence). The CDR3: CALWEAEELGKKIKVF. In DNA, the CDR3 is TGTGCCTTGTGGGAGGCCGAAGAGTTGGGCAAAAAAATCAAGGTATTT.

This clone is termed large. J is TRGJ1 or TRGJ2 and V is TRGV2. Matching the DNA to germline supplied the J gene, which TCRdb does not give. Looked up from germline, CDR1 is EGSNGY and CDR2 is YDSYNSKV. The CDR3 totals 14 residues. V lost 0 bases and J lost 5; bases outside the gene matches: 7. CDR3 sequence: CATWDGSTDYKKLF. CDR3 nucleotides: TGTGCCACCTGGGACGGGAGTACGGATTATAAGAAACTCTTT.

This clone is labeled medium-sized (0.01 to 0.1%). J is TRGJP1 and V is TRGV8. TCRdb leaves out the J gene; it was filled in here by matching the DNA to germline. The length of the CDR3 is 12 residues. The germline CDR1 and CDR2 sequences are VENAVY and YDSYNSRV. The J segment lost 0 bases and the V segment lost 9 bases, leaving 1 base of the junction unmatched. The CDR3 DNA reads TGTGCCACCGATACCACTGGTTGGTTCAAGATATTT. It specifies CATDTTGWFKIF.

The CDR3 protein is CALWEVEYYKKLF. The DNA of the CDR3 is TGTGCCTTGTGGGAGGTTGAGTATTATAAGAAACTCTTT. The chain couples TRGV9 to TRGJ1 or TRGJ2. TCRdb leaves out the J gene; it was filled in here by matching the DNA to germline. There are 13 residues in the CDR3. CDR1 and CDR2 (germline): GITISATS, ISYDGTV (reference sequence). Trimming removed 1 base from V and 4 bases from J; junction bases left unmatched: 4.

This clone is medium-sized. The chain couples TRGV4 to TRGJ1 or TRGJ2. No J segment appears in TCRdb, so it was assigned here by matching the sequence to germline. The CDR3 covers 13 residues. Germline CDR1 and CDR2: EGSTGY and YDSYTSSV. After removal of 3 bases from V and 4 bases from J, the junction contained 6 bases not matched to a gene. The CDR3 region is CATWDRGYYKKLF. As DNA, the CDR3 is TGTGCCACCTGGGATCGCGGCTATTATAAGAAACTCTTT.

This clone rates as medium-sized. J is TRGJ1 or TRGJ2 and V is TRGV3. As TCRdb names no J gene, one was assigned here on the basis of a DNA match to germline. Germline V lookup: CDR1 VTNTFY, CDR2 YDVSTARD (reference sequence). CDR3 length: 13 residues. The J segment lost 4 bases and the V segment lost 0 bases, leaving 3 bases of the junction unmatched. The CDR3 DNA is TGTGCCACCTGGGACAGGTGGTATTATAAGAAACTCTTT. Encoded protein: CATWDRWYYKKLF.

In this sample, this clone is medium-sized. This chain joins TRGV8 and TRGJP2. No J segment appears in TCRdb, so it was assigned here by matching the sequence to germline. V trimming: 3 bases; J trimming: 3 bases; junction bases outside the gene matches: 7. CDR3 length: 15 residues. Germline V gives CDR1 VENAVY, CDR2 YDSYNSRV. CDR3 residues: CATWDLGGSDWIKTF. The CDR3 DNA reads TGTGCCACCTGGGATCTGGGGGGTAGTGATTGGATCAAGACGTTT.

By share of the sample, this clone is medium-sized (0.01 to 0.1%). J is TRGJ1 or TRGJ2 and V is TRGV10. No J gene is reported in TCRdb; it was inferred here by comparing the DNA with germline. TRGV10 is an ORF, with its function uncertain. V was clipped by 8 bases and J by 7 bases; unmatched bases: 12. This CDR3 is 13 amino acids long. This CDR3 is CAAWDVPRYKKLF. Here the CDR3 DNA reads TGTGCTGCGTGGGATGTCCCAAGATATAAGAAACTCTTT.

This clone is labeled as medium-sized. At residue 7, TCRdb's protein is not the same as the translated DNA, so the protein here was read from the DNA. V is TRGV9 and J is TRGJP. Assignment of the J gene here rests on matching the DNA to germline, because TCRdb gives none. Trimming cost V 0 bases and J 6 bases; bases outside gene matches: 2. Per the germline V gene, CDR1 is GITISATS and CDR2 is ISYDGTV (reference sequence). This CDR3 contains 16 residues. CDR3 DNA sequence: TGTGCCTTGTGGGAGGTGGTAGAGTTGGGCAAAAAAATCAAGGTATTT. It codes for CALWEVVELGKKIKVF.

V and J are TRGV8 and TRGJ1 or TRGJ2. Germline matching of the DNA provided the J gene here, since TCRdb leaves it blank. Germline CDR1 reads VENAVY; CDR2 reads YDSYNSRV. V dropped 11 bases and J dropped 0; count of bases not matched to a gene: 1. The CDR3 runs 10 residues. DNA for the CDR3: TGTGCCAAGAATTATTATAAGAAACTCTTT. It specifies CAKNYYKKLF.

This clone is termed medium-sized. The chain carries TRGV3 and TRGJ1 or TRGJ2. TCRdb offers no J gene call, so here the DNA was matched to germline to obtain one. J was trimmed by 0 bases and V by 5 bases; bases with no gene match: 4. Germline V gene lookup returns CDR1 VTNTFY and CDR2 YDVSTARD (reference sequence). CDR3 size: 13 residues. CDR3 DNA: TGTGCCACCTGGGGTAAGAATTATTATAAGAAACTCTTT. Translating it yields CATWGKNYYKKLF.

This clone is termed medium-sized. V and J are TRGV2 and TRGJ1 or TRGJ2. TCRdb does not report a J gene; here it was assigned by matching the DNA to germline references. J was trimmed by 3 bases and V by 3 bases; bases with no gene match: 5. CDR1 EGSNGY and CDR2 YDSYNSKV come from the germline V gene. The CDR3 is made up of 13 amino acids. CDR3 nucleotides: TGTGCCACCTGGGACCTTTTTTATTATAAGAAACTCTTT. This codes for CATWDLFYYKKLF.

The table lists this clone with a few counts. No DNA is shown, since the ends of the CDR3 on it are uncertain; the CDR3 is the one TCRdb lists. No J gene was assigned, while the V gene was called as TRGV11. TRGV11 is given ORF status, its function remaining uncertain. 15 amino acids form the CDR3, both terminal residues included. CDR3 in amino acids: CTTVPAGLDYYKKLF.

This clone is classed as large. The chain employs TRGV10 and TRGJP1. As TCRdb names no J gene, one was assigned here on the basis of a DNA match to germline. TRGV10 qualifies as an ORF whose function is uncertain. The CDR3 runs to 14 residues. J lost 4 bases, V lost 8 bases, and 8 bases had no gene match. CDR3 coding DNA: TGTGCTGCGTGGGATTATAACACTGGTTGGTTCAAGATATTT. It specifies CAAWDYNTGWFKIF.

By sample share, this clone is medium-sized (0.01 to 0.1%). The same CDR3 also results from other DNA sequences found in this sample. The chain uses TRGV9 and TRGJP. Here the J gene was assigned by germline matching of the DNA, as TCRdb has none. V lost 1 base to trimming and J lost 4 bases; unmatched junction nucleotides: 1. The CDR3 sequence is 16 residues long. In germline, CDR1 is GITISATS, CDR2 ISYDGTV (reference sequence). This CDR3 reads CALWEVQELGKKIKVF. The DNA of the CDR3 is TGTGCCTTGTGGGAGGTTCAAGAGTTGGGCAAAAAAATCAAGGTATTT.

This chain connects TRGV2 to TRGJP2. The J gene, left out of TCRdb, was set here by checking the DNA against germline. The V gene end was trimmed by 11 bases and the J gene end by 0 bases; junction bases not matched to a gene: 3. Germline assignment: CDR1 EGSNGY and CDR2 YDSYNSKV. This CDR3 is 12 amino acids long. The CDR3 DNA reads as TGTGCCAGATATAGTAGTGATTGGATCAAGACGTTT. Its protein product is CARYSSDWIKTF.

This clone is categorized as medium-sized. The CDR3 nucleotides are TGTGCCACCTGGGATGGGCCGATGTCCGAGGGTAAGAAACTCTTT. This encodes CATWDGPMSEGKKLF. The gene calls are TRGV4 and TRGJ1 or TRGJ2. The J gene comes from matching the DNA to germline here; TCRdb lacks it. Per the germline V gene, CDR1 is EGSTGY and CDR2 is YDSYTSSV. V was clipped by 0 bases and J by 9 bases; unmatched bases: 14. The CDR3 sequence is 15 residues long.

By proportion, this clone is medium-sized. The chain carries TRGV3 and TRGJP2. TCRdb gives no J gene; it was assigned here by matching the DNA to germline. CDR1 is VTNTFY, CDR2 YDVSTARD, per germline (reference sequence). The CDR3 has 17 amino acids. Germline trimming cut 0 bases from V and 2 bases from J; bases unmatched to any gene: 9. DNA for the CDR3: TGTGCCACCTGGGACAGGCGAGGTGAAAGTAGTGATTGGATCAAGACGTTT. Protein product: CATWDRRGESSDWIKTF.

The V call is TRGV3, the J call TRGJ1 or TRGJ2. Here the J gene was assigned by germline matching of the DNA, as TCRdb has none. The germline V gene has CDR1 VTNTFY and CDR2 YDVSTARD (reference sequence). The CDR3 extends over 14 amino acids. V lost 0 bases and J lost 9; bases outside the gene matches: 11. DNA of the CDR3: TGTGCCACCTGGGACAGGCCGGGCTTATTTAAGAAACTCTTT. Its protein is CATWDRPGLFKKLF.

This clone appeared once. The DNA is omitted, as the CDR3 cannot be located on it reliably, and the CDR3 follows TCRdb's listing. The J segment was not called; the V segment is TRGV10. TRGV10 has ORF status, its function being uncertain. The CDR3 numbers 16 amino acids, ends counted. The CDR3 sequence is CAAWDRRNSLAVEQHF.

This clone is labeled medium-sized. V usage is TRGV9 and J usage is TRGJ1 or TRGJ2. Here the J gene was assigned by germline matching of the DNA, as TCRdb has none. After removal of 1 base from V and 6 bases from J, the junction contained 6 bases not matched to a gene. Per germline, CDR1 GITISATS and CDR2 ISYDGTV (reference sequence). The CDR3 consists of 13 residues. For the CDR3, the DNA is TGTGCCTTGTGGGAGGTATCGGGTTATAAGAAACTCTTT. Translated: CALWEVSGYKKLF.

Within the sample, this clone is medium-sized (0.01 to 0.1%). The chain links TRGV9 to TRGJP. TCRdb lists no J gene, so it was determined here by aligning the DNA to germline. The CDR3 has 16 amino acids. V shed 0 bases, J shed 9 bases, and the junction held 5 bases outside the gene matches. Germline CDR1 reads GITISATS; CDR2 reads ISYDGTV (reference sequence). The DNA of the CDR3 is TGTGCCTTGTGGGAGGTGCATCGGTTGGGCAAAAAAATCAAGGTATTT. Its protein product is CALWEVHRLGKKIKVF.

In its sample, this clone is large. This chain uses TRGV4 with TRGJP2. Here the J gene was assigned by germline matching of the DNA, as TCRdb has none. The CDR3 extends over 14 amino acids. Germline loops: CDR1 EGSTGY, CDR2 YDSYTSSV. J lost 3 bases, V lost 3 bases, and 4 bases had no gene match. CDR3 coding DNA: TGTGCCACCTGGGATCGGGGTAGTGATTGGATCAAGACGTTT. It codes for CATWDRGSDWIKTF.

This clone is medium-sized in the sample. The V call is TRGV2, the J call TRGJ1 or TRGJ2. Because TCRdb records no J gene, it was assigned here through a match of the DNA to germline. V lost 5 bases to trimming and J lost 4 bases; unmatched junction nucleotides: 5. From germline, CDR1 is EGSNGY and CDR2 YDSYNSKV. This CDR3 is built from 12 residues. The DNA of the CDR3 is TGTGCCACCTGGGGAACCTATTATAAGAAACTCTTT. This codes for CATWGTYYKKLF.

Within the sample, this clone is medium-sized. The chain has TRGV2 and TRGJ1 or TRGJ2. The J gene comes from matching the DNA to germline here; TCRdb lacks it. Germline-derived CDR1 and CDR2 are EGSNGY and YDSYNSKV. CDR3 length: 15 amino acids. V shed 0 bases, J shed 3 bases, and the junction held 8 bases outside the gene matches. The CDR3 sequence is CATWDGPPSYYKKLF. The CDR3 coding sequence is TGTGCCACCTGGGACGGGCCCCCGAGTTATTATAAGAAACTCTTT.